Listed here are 20 T cell receptor beta chains from one sample, sequenced in a study of T cell changes during pregnancy in multiple sclerosis. Measured with immunoSEQ multiplex PCR; TCRdb has only the in-frame clones, and not every one. In the table there are about 65,000 clones, approximately 92% of which are singletons. Here the sequenced sample was CD8+ T cells from peripheral blood mononuclear cells, taken in the third trimester of pregnancy. Receptor source: a female donor in good health, enrolled as a control in a pregnancy study.

The chain uses TRBV5-1 and TRBJ2-3, with 11 bases lining up with TRBD1. The CDR3 runs 16 residues. The germline CDR1 and CDR2 sequences are SGHRS and YFSETQ. V was pared by 3 bases and J by 2 bases, with 5 bases of the junction left unmatched. CDR3 bases: TGCGCCAGCAGCTGGACAGGGGGCGACTTCACAGATACGCAGTATTTT. This translates into CASSWTGGDFTDTQYF.

The count of this clone is one. This chain connects TRBV29-1 to TRBJ2-7, with D maybe TRBD2 (6 bases). The CDR3 length is 14 residues. Germline-derived CDR1 and CDR2 are SQVTM and ANQGSEA. Trimming removed 1 base at V and 2 bases at J, with 12 bases between. The CDR3 reads CSVEVGRGAYEQYF. CDR3 coding DNA: TGCAGCGTTGAAGTAGGGCGGGGAGCCTACGAGCAGTACTTC.

The V gene is TRBV7-9, the J gene TRBJ2-7; TRBD1 is a possible D gene (5 bases). Germline values: CDR1 SEHNR, CDR2 FQNEAQ (reference sequence). CDR3 size: 14 residues. Trimming took 1 base from V and 3 from J, leaving 10 bases between them. CDR3 loop: CASSLVGHFYEQYF. CDR3 DNA sequence: TGTGCCAGCAGCTTAGTTGGACACTTCTACGAGCAGTACTTC.

This sequence joins TRBV10-3 and TRBJ1-5; D is unclear. The CDR3 runs to 12 residues. Trimming removed 6 bases at V and 5 bases at J, with 8 bases between. Germline lookup yields CDR1 ENHRY and CDR2 SYGVKD. The CDR3, as DNA: TGTGCCATCAGCGACACCTATCAGCCCCAGCATTTT. Encoded protein: CAISDTYQPQHF.

The chain combines TRBV11-3 with TRBJ1-6; 9 nucleotides match TRBD1. The trim removed 11 bases at V and 10 bases at J, leaving 9 bases unmatched. The CDR3 is 13 residues long. Germline lookup yields CDR1 SGHNT and CDR2 YENEEA. CDR3 in amino acids: CAPRGQGESPLHF. The CDR3 DNA follows: TGTGCCCCCAGGGGACAGGGTGAGTCACCCCTCCACTTT.

This chain joins TRBV6-5 and TRBJ1-1; D is unclear. The V end lost 6 bases, the J end lost 0 bases, and 11 bases lay between the germline ends. Per the germline V gene, CDR1 is MNHEY and CDR2 is SVGAGI. The CDR3 extends over 14 amino acids. CDR3 nucleotides: TGTGCCAGCAGCCCACTAAGAGTGAACACTGAAGCTTTCTTT. Amino acids: CASSPLRVNTEAFF.

V and J are TRBV4-3 and TRBJ2-3, with TRBD2 matching over 10 bases. V lost 3 bases and J lost 4; bases outside the gene matches: 7. This CDR3 comprises 16 residues. Germline V CDR1 and CDR2: LGHNA, YSLEER. CDR3 amino acids: CASSQGSGGASDTQYF. The CDR3 nucleotides read TGCGCCAGCAGCCAGGGCAGCGGGGGGGCATCAGATACGCAGTATTTT.

V gene TRBV7-9 combines with J gene TRBJ2-2; 9 positions match TRBD2. The germline V gene encodes CDR1 SEHNR and CDR2 FQNEAQ (reference sequence). The CDR3 contains 14 residues. Trimming at V came to 6 bases and at J to 6 bases, leaving 5 bases not matched to a gene. The CDR3 loop is CASRGGLAPGELFF. The DNA for the CDR3 is TGTGCCAGCAGGGGGGGACTAGCTCCCGGGGAGCTGTTTTTT.

The chain combines TRBV7-8 with TRBJ2-7; D call uncertain. Per the germline V gene, CDR1 is SGHVS and CDR2 is FQNEAQ. With 3 bases removed from V and 7 bases from J, the gap between germline ends came to 16 bases. The CDR3 is 14 amino acids. The CDR3 sequence: CASSLAERRMEQYF. Here the CDR3 DNA reads TGTGCCAGCAGCTTGGCAGAACGCCGTATGGAGCAGTACTTC.

The genes are TRBV5-6 and TRBJ1-1, with unresolved D. The CDR3 contains 17 residues. Per germline, CDR1 SGHDT and CDR2 YYEEEE. Trimming cost V 1 base and J 5 bases, with 21 bases left between them. CDR3 in amino acids: CASSLTWVLGRETEAFF. The CDR3, as DNA: TGTGCCAGCAGCTTGACTTGGGTACTGGGGAGGGAGACTGAAGCTTTCTTT.

This clone has more than one count but fewer than ten. This chain joins TRBV4-3 and TRBJ1-1; D may be TRBD1 (6 bases). Trimming removed 5 bases at V and 5 bases at J, with 15 bases between. Germline V gene lookup returns CDR1 LGHNA and CDR2 YSLEER. The CDR3 runs 14 residues. This CDR3 reads CASSSGQGYTEAFF. CDR3 nucleotides: TGCGCCAGCAGCTCCGGGCAGGGGTATACTGAAGCTTTCTTT.

On this clone itself: The sample carries other DNA sequences with the same CDR3. As DNA, the CDR3 is TGTGCCACCAGCAGGGACAGAACCAACACTGAAGCTTTCTTT. Protein product: CATSRDRTNTEAFF. The chain carries TRBV15 and TRBJ1-1; weak D call: TRBD1 (6 bases). Trimming took off 3 bases at V and 2 bases at J, with 10 bases between the two ends. The CDR3 consists of 14 residues. Germline V CDR1 and CDR2: LNHNV, YYDKDF (reference sequence).

The rearrangement links TRBV30 to TRBJ2-1; TRBD1 matches 12 bases. The V gene end was trimmed by 8 bases and the J gene end by 8 bases; junction bases not matched to a gene: 10. There are 14 residues in the CDR3. Germline CDR1 and CDR2: GTSNPN and SVGIG (reference sequence). The CDR3 nucleotides read TGTGCCCGGAATGTTGGGACAGGGGGCGATGAGCAGTTCTTC. Protein product: CARNVGTGGDEQFF.

This chain links TRBV7-2 with TRBJ1-1; a weak D match, TRBD1 (6 bases). The CDR3 extends over 13 amino acids. Trimming shortened V by 2 bases and J by 4 bases, and 8 bases separated the two germline ends. Germline CDR1 reads SGHTA; CDR2 reads FQGNSA. CDR3 nucleotides: TGTGCCAGCAGCTTACAGGGGCTCACTGAAGCTTTCTTT. It codes for CASSLQGLTEAFF.

V and J are TRBV7-8 and TRBJ2-4, with 8 bases lining up with TRBD1. The CDR3 has 14 residues. Germline V lookup: CDR1 SGHVS, CDR2 FQNEAQ. Losses at the gene ends were 8 bases for V and 6 bases for J; bases not matched to a gene: 9. The CDR3 DNA sequence: TGTGCCAGCGGACTTGACAGGGGAGGAAACATTCAGTACTTC. Amino acid sequence: CASGLDRGGNIQYF. Drawing the rest from reference TRBV7-8 and TRBJ2-4, the complete variable domain is GAGVSQSPRYKVAKRGQDVALRCDPISGHVSLFWYQQALGQGPEFLTYFQNEAQLDKSGLPSDRFFAERPEGSVSTLKIQRTQQEDSAVYLCASGLDRGGNIQYFGAGTRLSVL.

The chain is built from TRBV27 and TRBJ2-3, with 7 nucleotides matching TRBD2. The CDR3 is made up of 15 amino acids. Per the germline V gene, CDR1 is MNHEY and CDR2 is SMNVEV (reference sequence). V trimming: 6 bases; J trimming: 2 bases; junction bases outside the gene matches: 8. DNA of the CDR3: TGTGCCAGCAGGGGGGGAGGGCCCCCCACAGATACGCAGTATTTT. Translation: CASRGGGPPTDTQYF.

V usage is TRBV27 and J usage is TRBJ2-2; the D gene is possibly TRBD1 (6 bases). Trimming stripped 6 bases from V and 4 bases from J, with 15 bases between. Germline CDR1 MNHEY, CDR2 SMNVEV (reference sequence). The CDR3 length is 15 residues. CDR3 sequence (DNA): TGTGCCAGCAGGAAAACCGGGACATTCACCGGGGAGCTGTTTTTT. It yields the protein CASRKTGTFTGELFF.

This chain joins TRBV29-1 and TRBJ1-2; 8 nucleotides agree with TRBD1. J lost 6 bases, V lost 3 bases, and 9 bases had no gene match. CDR3 size: 14 residues. From germline, CDR1 is SQVTM and CDR2 ANQGSEA. The DNA of the CDR3 is TGCAGCGTTGAGGTCGACAGGGGATTCGATGGCTACACCTTC. Its protein product is CSVEVDRGFDGYTF.

V is TRBV19 and J is TRBJ2-7; 8 positions match TRBD1. The junction had 7 bases not matched to a gene; V was cut back by 8 bases and J by 4 bases. In germline, CDR1 is LNHDA, CDR2 SQIVND (reference sequence). The CDR3 covers 13 residues. This CDR3 reads CASQPRGQYEQYF. CDR3 coding DNA: TGTGCCAGTCAACCCAGGGGGCAATACGAGCAGTACTTC.

The rearrangement joins TRBV30 to TRBJ2-7; TRBD1 might be the D (5 bases). Looked up from germline, CDR1 is GTSNPN and CDR2 is SVGIG (reference sequence). Trimming pared 1 base from V and 0 bases from J, leaving 13 bases between. There are 15 residues in the CDR3. The CDR3 sequence: CAWSAPLGRSYEQYF. CDR3 DNA: TGTGCCTGGAGTGCCCCCCTGGGGCGCTCCTACGAGCAGTACTTC.